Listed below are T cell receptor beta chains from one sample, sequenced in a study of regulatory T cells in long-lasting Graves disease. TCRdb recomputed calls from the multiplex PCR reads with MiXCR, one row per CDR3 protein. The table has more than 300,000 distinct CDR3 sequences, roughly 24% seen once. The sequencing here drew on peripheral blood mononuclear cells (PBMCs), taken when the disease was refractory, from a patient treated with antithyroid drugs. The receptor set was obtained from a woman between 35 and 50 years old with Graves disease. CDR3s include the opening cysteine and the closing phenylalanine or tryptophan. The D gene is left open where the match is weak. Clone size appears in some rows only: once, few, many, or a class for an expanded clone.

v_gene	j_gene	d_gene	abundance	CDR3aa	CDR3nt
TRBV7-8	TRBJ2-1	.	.	CASSYGLPGPNEQFF	TGTGCCAGCAGCTACGGGCTCCCAGGGCCAAATGAGCAGTTCTTC
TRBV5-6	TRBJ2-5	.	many	CASSLVGALQTQYF	TGTGCCAGCAGCTTGGTAGGGGCTCTACAGACCCAGTACTTC
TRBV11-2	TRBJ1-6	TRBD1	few	CASSQDRRDRGTSLHF	TGTGCCAGCAGCCAAGATCGCCGGGACAGGGGGACCTCACTCCACTTT
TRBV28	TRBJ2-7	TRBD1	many	CASSPYPGQGYEQYF	TGTGCCAGCAGTCCATACCCGGGACAGGGGTACGAGCAGTACTTC
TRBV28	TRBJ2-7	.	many	CASQGNKQYF	TGTGCCAGCCAGGGGAACAAGCAGTACTTC
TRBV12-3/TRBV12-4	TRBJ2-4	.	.	CASSFKSEANIQYF	TGTGCCAGCAGTTTCAAATCCGAGGCTAACATTCAGTACTTC
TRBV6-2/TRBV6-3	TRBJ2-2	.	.	CASSYSMERLTGELFF	TGTGCCAGCAGTTACTCGATGGAGCGGTTGACCGGGGAGCTGTTTTTT
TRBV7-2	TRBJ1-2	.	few	CASSHIKVGTYGYTF	TGTGCCAGCAGCCATATAAAGGTTGGGACCTATGGCTACACCTTC
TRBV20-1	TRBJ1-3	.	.	CSASQGTSGNTIYF	TGCAGTGCTAGTCAGGGGACGTCAGGAAACACCATATATTTT
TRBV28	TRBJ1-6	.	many	CASSLLGDSPLHF	TGTGCCAGCAGTTTATTAGGAGATTCACCCCTCCACTTT
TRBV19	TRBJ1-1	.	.	CASSIWDPNTEAFF	TGTGCCAGTAGTATATGGGACCCGAACACTGAAGCTTTCTTT
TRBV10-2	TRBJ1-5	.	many	CASSVEAENQPQHF	TGCGCCAGCAGTGTAGAGGCAGAAAATCAGCCCCAGCATTTT
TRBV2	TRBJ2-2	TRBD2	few	CAGMGLENTGELFF	TGTGCCGGCATGGGACTAGAAAACACCGGGGAGCTGTTTTTT
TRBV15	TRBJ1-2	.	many	CATSGASEVNYGYTF	TGTGCCACCAGCGGGGCCTCTGAGGTTAACTATGGCTACACCTTC
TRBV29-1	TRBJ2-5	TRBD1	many	CSVEGAGGQETQYF	TGCAGCGTTGAAGGGGCAGGGGGACAAGAGACCCAGTACTTC
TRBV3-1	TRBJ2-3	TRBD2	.	CASSPSGRVTDTQYF	TGTGCCAGCAGCCCTAGCGGGAGGGTCACAGATACGCAGTATTTT
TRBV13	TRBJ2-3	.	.	CAIRQTRTDTQYF	TGTGCCATTCGTCAGACCCGCACAGATACGCAGTATTTT
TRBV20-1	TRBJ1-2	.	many	CSAGAGPNYGYTF	TGCAGTGCTGGGGCGGGGCCCAACTATGGCTACACCTTC
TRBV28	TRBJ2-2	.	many	CASSFLRPGLTGELFF	TGTGCCAGCAGTTTCCTGCGGCCTGGGCTCACCGGGGAGCTGTTTTTT
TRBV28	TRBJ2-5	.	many	CASSSSPLAETQYF	TGTGCCAGCAGTTCCTCCCCCTTAGCCGAGACCCAGTACTTC
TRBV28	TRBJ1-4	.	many	CASSPTLGGEKLFF	TGTGCCAGCAGCCCAACGTTAGGGGGGGAAAAACTGTTTTTT
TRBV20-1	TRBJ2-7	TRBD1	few	CSAQTRPGQGYEQYF	TGCAGTGCCCAGACTAGGCCGGGACAGGGTTACGAGCAGTACTTC
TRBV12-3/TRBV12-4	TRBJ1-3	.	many	CASRLTASSGNTIYF	TGTGCCAGCAGGCTCACAGCTTCCTCTGGAAACACCATATATTTT
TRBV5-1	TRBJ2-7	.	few	CASSLSLGPYEQYF	TGCGCCAGCAGCTTGAGCCTCGGGCCCTACGAGCAGTACTTC
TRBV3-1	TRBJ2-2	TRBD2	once	CASSQHGASGRSGELFF	TGTGCCAGCAGCCAACATGGGGCTAGCGGGAGGTCCGGGGAGCTGTTTTTT
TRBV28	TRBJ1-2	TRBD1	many	CASSLREGQLYGYTF	TGTGCCAGCAGTTTAAGAGAGGGACAGCTCTATGGCTACACCTTC
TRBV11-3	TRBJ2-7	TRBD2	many	CASSPLWGGEQYF	TGTGCCAGCAGCCCCCTCTGGGGGGGCGAGCAGTACTTC
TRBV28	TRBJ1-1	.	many	CASSLLQSAEAFF	TGTGCCAGCAGTTTACTCCAGAGCGCTGAAGCTTTCTTT
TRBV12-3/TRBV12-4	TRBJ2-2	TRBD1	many	CASNNRGGLPNTGELFF	TGTGCCAGCAATAACAGGGGTGGTCTTCCGAACACCGGGGAGCTGTTTTTT
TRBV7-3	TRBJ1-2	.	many	CASSLGGGGGYGYTF	TGTGCCAGCAGCTTAGGCGGGGGAGGCGGCTATGGCTACACCTTC
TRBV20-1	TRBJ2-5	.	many	CSFSWGAGQETQYF	TGCAGTTTCTCTTGGGGGGCCGGTCAAGAGACCCAGTACTTC
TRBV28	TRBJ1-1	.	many	CASSYRPTEAFF	TGTGCCAGCAGCTACCGTCCCACTGAAGCTTTCTTT
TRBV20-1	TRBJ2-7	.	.	CSALADSPYEQYF	TGCAGTGCCCTTGCGGACAGTCCCTACGAGCAGTACTTC
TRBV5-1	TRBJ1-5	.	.	CASSLVGGNNQPQHF	TGCGCCAGCAGCTTGGTGGGTGGCAACAATCAGCCCCAGCATTTT
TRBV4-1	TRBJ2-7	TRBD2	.	CASSQSSGSSYEQYF	TGCGCCAGCAGCCAGTCTAGCGGGAGCTCCTACGAGCAGTACTTC
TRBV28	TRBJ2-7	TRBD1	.	CASRTGGRHYEQYF	TGTGCCAGCAGGACAGGGGGGCGCCACTACGAGCAGTACTTC
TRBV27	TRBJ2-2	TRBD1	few	CASSKGAGELFF	TGTGCCAGCTCAAAGGGGGCTGGGGAGCTGTTTTTT
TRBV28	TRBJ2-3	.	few	CASSLRGTDTQYF	TGTGCCAGCAGTTTACGGGGTACAGATACGCAGTATTTT
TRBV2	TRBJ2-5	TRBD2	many	CASRPQAGDPQETQYF	TGTGCCAGCAGGCCACAGGCGGGAGACCCCCAAGAGACCCAGTACTTC
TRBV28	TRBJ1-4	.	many	CASRLVSRPNEKLFF	TGTGCCAGCAGGCTAGTCTCGCGGCCTAATGAAAAACTGTTTTTT
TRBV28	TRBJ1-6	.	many	CASSFKAFWGDGSPLHF	TGTGCCAGCAGTTTTAAGGCCTTTTGGGGCGACGGATCACCCCTCCACTTT
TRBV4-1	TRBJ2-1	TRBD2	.	CASSQAKLAGGLYNEQFF	TGCGCCAGCAGCCAAGCCAAACTAGCGGGAGGGCTTTACAATGAGCAGTTCTTC
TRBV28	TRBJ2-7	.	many	CASSLPTRLWEQYF	TGTGCCAGCAGTTTGCCCACCCGACTGTGGGAGCAGTACTTC
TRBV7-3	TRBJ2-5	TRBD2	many	CASSEGGTSGQETQYF	TGTGCCAGCAGCGAAGGAGGGACTAGCGGACAAGAGACCCAGTACTTC
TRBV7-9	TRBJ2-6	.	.	CASSLPPGTRPRAGANVLTF	TGTGCCAGCAGCTTACCACCTGGGACTCGACCTAGGGCCGGGGCCAACGTCCTGACTTTC
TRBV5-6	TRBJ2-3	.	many	CASSLTSTDTQYF	TGTGCCAGCAGCCTGACTAGCACAGATACGCAGTATTTT
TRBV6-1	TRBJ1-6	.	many	CASSEARGGQFYNSPLHF	TGTGCCAGCAGTGAAGCGCGGGGGGGGCAGTTCTATAATTCACCCCTCCACTTT
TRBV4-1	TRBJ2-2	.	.	CASQRGRERTGELFF	TGCGCCAGTCAGAGGGGCAGGGAGAGAACCGGGGAGCTGTTTTTT
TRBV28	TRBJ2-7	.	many	CASRQTGFYEQYF	TGTGCCAGCAGACAAACAGGGTTCTACGAGCAGTACTTC
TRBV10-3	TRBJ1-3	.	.	CAISPGEGVRNTIYF	TGTGCCATCAGCCCAGGAGAAGGGGTCAGGAACACCATATATTTT
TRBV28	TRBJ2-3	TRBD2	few	CASSLPRGLGGDTQYF	TGTGCCAGCAGTTTACCCCGGGGACTAGGAGGAGATACGCAGTATTTT
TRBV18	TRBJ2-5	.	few	CASYSPGLAPSF	TGTGCCAGCTATTCCCCCGGGCTTGCGCCATCCTTC
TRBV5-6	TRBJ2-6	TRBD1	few	CASSFYRDRARVGANVLTF	TGTGCCAGCAGCTTTTACCGGGACAGGGCCCGAGTTGGGGCCAACGTCCTGACTTTC
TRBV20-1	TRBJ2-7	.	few	CSARDHPGLASYEQYF	TGCAGTGCTAGAGATCACCCGGGGCTAGCGTCCTACGAGCAGTACTTC
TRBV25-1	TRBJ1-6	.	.	CASSSSYNSPLHF	TGTGCCAGCAGCAGCTCCTATAATTCACCCCTCCACTTT
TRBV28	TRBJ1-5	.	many	CASSHGINQPQHF	TGTGCCAGCTCCCACGGGATCAATCAGCCCCAGCATTTT